The T cell receptor (beta chain) described here comes from a study of cytomegalovirus exposure and HLA in healthy donors. General study findings and limits: Later genetic work tied a missense DCLRE1C variant to beta-chain V and J trimming. Earlier results showed most TCR beta V segments being productive about 87% or about 30% of the time. Differences between HLA loci emerged in a later analysis of TCR association rates, with DRB1 most and HLA-C fewest.

Details on this clone: The antigen is not known.

The study sampled nominally healthy donors, though unrecorded immune exposures were likely. The PCR contained 60 Vbeta and 13 Jbeta primers. Repertoires were generated with immunoSEQ multiplex PCR, while TCRdb's copy carries only in-frame clones and drops some. The table shows approximately 120,000 clones, with 10% to 13% occurring only once. Sequenced: PBMCs. The receptor's source is a woman between 18 and 29 years old in good health and CMV-seropositive.

CDR3 amino acids: CASSYGRDEQFF. The CDR3 bases are TGTGCCAGCAGTTACGGGAGAGATGAGCAGTTCTTC. The chain joins TRBV6-6 to TRBJ2-1, with D perhaps matching TRBD2 (5 bases). Trimming took off 2 bases at V and 8 bases at J, with 7 bases between the two ends. The CDR3 has 12 amino acids. Germline loops: CDR1 MNHNY, CDR2 SVGAGI (reference sequence).